This T cell receptor (beta chain) was captured by sequencing in a study of blood T cell repertoires in COVID-19. Overall study context: From the United States, Italy and Spain came samples of acute and convalescent COVID-19. Sources were T cells, B-cell-depleted T cells, or PBMCs; the material itself was cDNA or gDNA.

Sequencing was performed with immunoSEQ multiplex PCR; in TCRdb, only in-frame clones are kept and a portion is missing. The data contain under 80,000 clones, around 83% of them singletons. This clone was picked up many times. CDR3 length: 14 amino acids. V was shortened by 5 bases and J by 2 bases, with 12 bases between the two germline ends. Germline assignment: CDR1 SGHRS and CDR2 YFSETQ. V gene TRBV5-1 combines with J gene TRBJ2-3, with D possibly matching TRBD1 (6 bases). The sample comprised peripheral blood. The sequence was collected from a woman aged 55-69 years with acute or convalescent COVID-19. CDR3 nucleotide sequence: TGCGCCAGCAGGTCTGGGACATCCACAGATACGCAGTATTTT. Its protein product is CASRSGTSTDTQYF.